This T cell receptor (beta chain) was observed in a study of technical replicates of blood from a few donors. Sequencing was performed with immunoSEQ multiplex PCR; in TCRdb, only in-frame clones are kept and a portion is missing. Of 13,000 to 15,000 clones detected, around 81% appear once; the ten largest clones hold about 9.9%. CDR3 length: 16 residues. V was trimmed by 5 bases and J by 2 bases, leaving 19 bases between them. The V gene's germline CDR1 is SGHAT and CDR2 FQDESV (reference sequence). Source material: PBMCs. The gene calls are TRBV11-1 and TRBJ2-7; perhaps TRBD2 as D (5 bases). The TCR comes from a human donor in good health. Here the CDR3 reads CASSPRPGEPPYEQYF. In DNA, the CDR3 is TGTGCCAGCAGCCCCCGTCCCGGGGAACCTCCCTACGAGCAGTACTTC.